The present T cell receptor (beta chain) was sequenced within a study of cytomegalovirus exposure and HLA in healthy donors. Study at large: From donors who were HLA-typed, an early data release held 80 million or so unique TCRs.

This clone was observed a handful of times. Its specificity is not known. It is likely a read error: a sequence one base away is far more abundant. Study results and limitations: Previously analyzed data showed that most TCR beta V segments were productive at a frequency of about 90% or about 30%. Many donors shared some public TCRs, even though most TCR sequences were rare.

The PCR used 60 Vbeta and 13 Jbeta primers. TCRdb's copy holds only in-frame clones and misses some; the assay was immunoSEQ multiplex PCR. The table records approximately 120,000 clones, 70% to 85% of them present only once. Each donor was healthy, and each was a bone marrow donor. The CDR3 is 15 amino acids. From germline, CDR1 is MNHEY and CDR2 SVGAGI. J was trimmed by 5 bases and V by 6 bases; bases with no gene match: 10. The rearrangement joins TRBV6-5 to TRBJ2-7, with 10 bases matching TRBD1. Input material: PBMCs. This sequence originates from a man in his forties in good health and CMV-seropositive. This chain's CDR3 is CASSPGTGAAHEQYF. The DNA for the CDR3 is TGTGCCAGCAGCCCGGGGACAGGGGCGGCCCACGAGCAGTACTTC.